This T cell receptor (beta chain) is drawn from a study of T cell responses to AZD1222 COVID-19 vaccine. Background on the study: Second-dose intervals near 4 or 12 weeks were combined.

A few counts support this clone. Its antigen is not known. Regarding the study as a whole: Nearly half of spike-specific TCRs reportedly target unmutated variant regions. Donors were chiefly white British, with a greater number of females, and clonal diversity was perhaps underestimated.

Data came from immunoSEQ multiplex PCR; TCRdb stores just in-frame clones and leaves some out. The data contain 58,000 or so clones, 84% of them singletons. This receptor was identified in an adult in good health. The source was peripheral blood, collected on day 0 of AZD1222 vaccination.

This CDR3 is CASSRIIRDSYGYTF. CDR3 bases: TGTGCCAGCAGCCGTATTATAAGGGACAGCTATGGCTACACCTTC. V is TRBV7-2 and J is TRBJ1-2; TRBD1 agrees at 7 bases. With V trimmed by 5 bases and J by 4 bases, 10 bases remained unmatched. Germline V gives CDR1 SGHTA, CDR2 FQGNSA. The CDR3 length is 15 residues. The full variable domain, with the rest looked up from reference TRBV7-2 and TRBJ1-2, is GAGVSQSPSNKVTEKGKDVELRCDPISGHTALYWYRQSLGQGLEFLIYFQGNSAPDKSGLPSDRFSAERTGGSVSTLTIQRTQQEDSAVYLCASSRIIRDSYGYTFGSGTRLTVV.